Detailed here is one T cell receptor beta chain. Its antigen is still unknown. These data come from a study of T cell responses to AZD1222 COVID-19 vaccine. Libraries were prepared by immunoSEQ multiplex PCR; TCRdb keeps only in-frame clonotypes and omits some of them. The table shows roughly 46,000 clones, with 88% occurring only once. Study-wide findings and caveats: Seropositive at baseline were only a handful of AZD1222 recipients. Every sample of the repertoires postdated the peak T cell response. Donors were chiefly white British, with a greater number of females, and clonal diversity was perhaps underestimated.

The material sequenced was peripheral blood, taken 28 days after the second AZD1222 dose. The TCR sequence derives from an adult who received the AZD1222 COVID-19 vaccine.

DNA of the CDR3: TGTGCCAGCAGGCCGGGACAGGGTGGGGAAAAACTGTTTTTT. It encodes CASRPGQGGEKLFF. The gene calls are TRBV7-2 and TRBJ1-4, with 9 nucleotides matching TRBD1. The CDR3 has 14 residues. Germline CDR1 and CDR2: SGHTA and FQGNSA. The junction had 7 bases not matched to a gene; V was cut back by 6 bases and J by 8 bases. Variable domain in full (rest from reference TRBV7-2 and TRBJ1-4): GAGVSQSPSNKVTEKGKDVELRCDPISGHTALYWYRQSLGQGLEFLIYFQGNSAPDKSGLPSDRFSAERTGGSVSTLTIQRTQQEDSAVYLCASRPGQGGEKLFFGSGTQLSVL.